One sample yielded the 25 T cell receptor beta chains listed below, sequenced in a study of vaccination and CD4 T cells after COVID-19. The treatment denotes: approximately 10-day PBMC culture with coronavirus spike peptide pools or control peptides (ViraFEST assay). Cultured CD4+ T cell DNA underwent sequencing with the Oncomine TCR Beta short-read assay. TCRdb passed the PCR reads through MiXCR, listing each CDR3 protein once. The table shows some 10,000 distinct CDR3 sequences, with 55% to 75% occurring only once. No antigen has been identified for these receptors. Sample: CD4+ T cells from blood, cultured in vitro. The origin of the receptors is a human donor who had recovered from COVID-19.

The chain recombines TRBV20-1 with TRBJ2-2; unclear D gene. CDR1 and CDR2 (germline): DFQATT, SNEGSKA (reference sequence). The CDR3 runs 12 residues. V lost 4 bases, J lost 10 bases, and 13 bases lay in between. The CDR3 spells CSATRLTKELFF. The CDR3 region has the DNA TGCAGTGCTACTCGGCTCACGAAGGAGCTGTTTTTT.

This clonotype is classed as medium-sized. One end of the junction does not line up with germline, which may come from a read error. The rearrangement links TRBV20-1 to TRBJ1-1, with no clear D. Per the germline V gene, CDR1 is DFQATT and CDR2 is SNEGSKA (reference sequence). The CDR3 length is 13 residues. CDR3 DNA: TGCAGTGCTGGAGAGGGCCAATCTGATACGGCTTTCTTT. This translates into CSAGEGQSDTAFF.

This clonotype was counted a single time. The rearrangement uses TRBV5-1 and TRBJ2-3, with 9 bases matching TRBD2. The V gene's germline CDR1 is SGHRS and CDR2 YFSETQ. Losses at the gene ends were 0 bases for V and 5 bases for J; bases not matched to a gene: 1. The CDR3 has 14 amino acids. In nucleotides, the CDR3 is TGCGCCAGCAGCTTGGGACTAGCGGTAGATACGCAGTATTTT. Protein sequence: CASSLGLAVDTQYF.

This clonotype was seen just once. This chain joins TRBV30 and TRBJ1-1, with 9 bases identical to TRBD1. CDR3 length: 12 residues. CDR1 is GTSNPN, CDR2 SVGIG, per germline (reference sequence). The V and J ends lost 3 bases and 10 bases, in that order; junction bases with no gene match: 6. The CDR3 protein is CAWRQGAGVAFF. The DNA of the CDR3 is TGTGCCTGGAGACAGGGGGCGGGTGTAGCTTTCTTT. Full variable domain (rest looked up from reference TRBV30 and TRBJ1-1): SQTIHQWPATLVQPVGSPLSLECTVEGTSNPNLYWYRQAAGRGLQLLFYSVGIGQISSEVPQNLSASRPQDRQFILSSKKLLLSDSGFYLCAWRQGAGVAFFGQGTRLTVV.

This clonotype was recorded once. V and J are TRBV28 and TRBJ2-5, with D possibly being TRBD1 or TRBD2 (5 bases each). Germline CDR1 reads MDHEN; CDR2 reads SYDVKM. The V end was cut by 2 bases, the J end by 6 bases, with 13 bases between. This CDR3 is built from 14 residues. In nucleotides, the CDR3 is TGTGCCAGCAGTTTAAGCAGGGAGCCGAAGACCCAGTACTTC. Translation gives CASSLSREPKTQYF.

This chain joins TRBV25-1 and TRBJ2-7; the D gene is possibly TRBD1 (6 bases). Germline CDR1 reads MGHDK; CDR2 reads SYGVNS. V shed 3 bases and J shed 6 bases, with 15 bases lying between them. This CDR3 has 14 residues. The CDR3 sequence: CASSDVTPGAEQYF. DNA of the CDR3: TGTGCCAGCAGTGATGTCACCCCAGGGGCCGAGCAGTACTTC.

This clonotype was seen a handful of times. The chain carries TRBV7-2 and TRBJ1-3; weak D call: TRBD1 (6 bases). Germline lookup yields CDR1 SGHTA and CDR2 FQGNSA. V was clipped by 5 bases and J by 4 bases, with 12 bases between them. The CDR3 spans 14 residues. The CDR3 DNA follows: TGTGCCAGCAGCACAGGGAGTCCCGGAAACACCATATATTTT. Residues: CASSTGSPGNTIYF.

This clonotype was counted a few times. The chain carries TRBV20-1 and TRBJ2-5, with D uncertain. Germline V CDR1 and CDR2: DFQATT, SNEGSKA (reference sequence). V lost 7 bases, J lost 5 bases, and 8 bases lay in between. The CDR3 has 10 residues. The CDR3: CSGRRETQYF. DNA for the CDR3: TGCAGTGGACGCAGGGAGACCCAGTACTTC.

A few counts support this clonotype. This rearrangement joins TRBV4-1 to TRBJ1-5; the D gene is possibly TRBD1 (6 bases). The germline CDR1 and CDR2 sequences are MGHRA and YSYEKL. Trimming pared 3 bases from V and 1 base from J, leaving 10 bases between. The CDR3 sequence is 15 residues long. The CDR3 DNA is TGCGCCAGCAGCCAGGGGGCGGCCAGCAATCAGCCCCAGCATTTT. The encoded protein is CASSQGAASNQPQHF.

The chain combines TRBV28 with TRBJ1-3, with D unclear. V was pared by 1 base and J by 4 bases, with 11 bases between. Germline lookup yields CDR1 MDHEN and CDR2 SYDVKM. CDR3 length: 15 residues. The CDR3 DNA is TGTGCCAGCAGTTTATTAAAAACCCGAGGAAACACCATATATTTT. It specifies CASSLLKTRGNTIYF.

The chain employs TRBV27 and TRBJ2-3; tentatively, D is TRBD1 (7 bases). The germline CDR1 and CDR2 sequences are MNHEY and SMNVEV (reference sequence). V was trimmed by 3 bases and J by 1 base, leaving 11 bases between them. This CDR3 spans 15 amino acids. CDR3 residues: CASSFRGTGTDTQYF. Here the CDR3 DNA reads TGTGCCAGCAGTTTTCGGGGGACAGGCACAGATACGCAGTATTTT.

This clonotype was detected only a few times. The V and J genes are TRBV20-1 and TRBJ2-7; 7 bases map to TRBD2. V lost 6 bases, J lost 3 bases, and 11 bases stayed unmatched. The CDR3 has 14 residues. CDR1 and CDR2 from the germline V gene are DFQATT and SNEGSKA (reference sequence). The CDR3 DNA sequence: TGCAGTGCCGATCCGGGGGGTCGGGGCTACGAGCAGTACTTC. It codes for CSADPGGRGYEQYF.

This clonotype occurred a few times. The chain has TRBV11-2 and TRBJ2-5, with 8 bases aligning to TRBD1. J gave up 5 bases and V 1 base, and 6 bases lay outside the gene matches. Germline-derived CDR1 and CDR2 are SGHAT and FQNNGV. The CDR3 is 15 amino acids. This CDR3 is CASSLAGGGTETQYF. The CDR3 bases are TGTGCCAGCAGCTTAGCAGGGGGCGGAACGGAGACCCAGTACTTC.

The chain uses TRBV27 and TRBJ1-1; TRBD1 is a possible D gene (6 bases). Trimming cost V 5 bases and J 8 bases, with 24 bases left between them. Germline V gives CDR1 MNHEY, CDR2 SMNVEV (reference sequence). The CDR3 spans 16 residues. CDR3 DNA: TGTGCCAGCAGTCCTAGAAATACCCGGGGGCACGAGGAAGCTTTCTTT. Residues: CASSPRNTRGHEEAFF.

This clonotype was seen a few times. This CDR3 is CASSVNVGGNTEAFF. CDR3 DNA sequence: TGTGCCAGCAGTGTTAACGTTGGGGGAAACACTGAAGCTTTCTTT. The J gene is TRBJ1-1, the V gene TRBV12-3 or TRBV12-4; D may be TRBD1 (5 bases). The V gene lost 5 bases and the J gene lost 2 bases, with 15 bases spanning the gap. This CDR3 has 15 amino acids.

V and J are TRBV19 and TRBJ1-2; no clear D. Germline values: CDR1 LNHDA, CDR2 SQIVND (reference sequence). Between the trimmed V and J ends, which lost 5 bases and 0 bases, there was a span of 7 bases. The CDR3 runs 13 residues. CDR3 loop: CASSPTANYGYTF. The CDR3 coding sequence is TGTGCCAGTAGTCCAACAGCTAACTATGGCTACACCTTC.

The V call is TRBV7-8, the J call TRBJ1-1; no clear D. The V end was cut by 0 bases, the J end by 5 bases, with 16 bases between. The length of the CDR3 is 16 residues. Germline V gene data show CDR1 as SGHVS and CDR2 as FQNEAQ. The CDR3, as DNA: TGTGCCAGCAGCTTAGCGGACCCACCGATAGAAACTGAAGCTTTCTTT. This translates into CASSLADPPIETEAFF.

The V and J genes are TRBV18 and TRBJ1-5; D remains ambiguous. The germline V gene encodes CDR1 KGHSH and CDR2 LQKENI. The V gene lost 2 bases and the J gene lost 2 bases, with 10 bases spanning the gap. The CDR3 runs to 15 residues. The CDR3 DNA is TGTGCCAGCTCACCAGACGGTAGGGGCAATCAGCCCCAGCATTTT. This codes for CASSPDGRGNQPQHF.

The sample holds a few counts of this clonotype. V is TRBV27 and J is TRBJ2-7; 9 bases map to TRBD1. The germline gives CDR1 MNHEY, CDR2 SMNVEV (reference sequence). CDR3 length: 15 residues. The V and J ends lost 6 bases and 4 bases, in that order; junction bases with no gene match: 10. This CDR3 reads CASSDLPGQGYEQYF. The CDR3 nucleotides are TGTGCCAGCAGCGATCTCCCGGGACAGGGTTACGAGCAGTACTTC.

The genes are TRBV3-1 and TRBJ1-2, with 7 bases matching TRBD1. Trimming cost V 0 bases and J 8 bases; bases outside gene matches: 9. This CDR3 is built from 15 residues. Germline CDR1 is LGHDT and CDR2 is YNNKEL (reference sequence). The CDR3: CASSQESRGWFGYTF. The DNA for the CDR3 is TGTGCCAGCAGCCAAGAGAGCAGGGGGTGGTTCGGCTACACCTTC.

The V gene is TRBV7-8, the J gene TRBJ1-2; 8 bases are shared with TRBD1. Germline CDR1 reads SGHVS; CDR2 reads FQNEAQ. This CDR3 spans 17 amino acids. V was pared by 5 bases and J by 8 bases, with 19 bases of the junction left unmatched. The CDR3: CASSPYIRGQGRGGYTF. The CDR3 nucleotides are TGTGCCAGCAGCCCGTACATCCGCGGACAGGGAAGAGGAGGCTACACCTTC.

The sample holds a few counts of this clonotype. The chain joins TRBV30 to TRBJ1-2; unclear D gene. This CDR3 has 11 amino acids. V was trimmed by 2 bases and J by 5 bases, leaving 6 bases between them. Germline CDR1 is GTSNPN and CDR2 is SVGIG (reference sequence). In DNA form, the CDR3 reads TGTGCCTGGAGTTGGAGTTATGGCTACACCTTC. Translated: CAWSWSYGYTF.

This clonotype was seen a handful of times. This chain links TRBV6-1 with TRBJ2-5; 12 bases are shared with TRBD2. Trimming removed 7 bases from V and 5 bases from J; junction bases left unmatched: 11. This CDR3 has 16 residues. Germline loops: CDR1 MNHNS, CDR2 SASEGT. The CDR3 here is CASIKEGLAGGETQYF. CDR3 nucleotides: TGTGCCAGCATCAAAGAGGGGCTAGCGGGAGGGGAGACCCAGTACTTC.

The chain links TRBV6-1 to TRBJ2-5; 8 bases are shared with TRBD2. Germline CDR1 is MNHNS and CDR2 is SASEGT. This CDR3 has 13 residues. V lost 11 bases, J lost 2 bases, and 7 bases stayed unmatched. In DNA form, the CDR3 reads TGTGCCCCCGGGGGGGGGCATCAAGAGACCCAGTACTTC. It encodes CAPGGGHQETQYF.

In this sample, this clonotype turned up a few times. This rearrangement joins TRBV20-1 to TRBJ1-2, with 7 nucleotides matching TRBD1. CDR1 is DFQATT, CDR2 SNEGSKA, per germline (reference sequence). This CDR3 spans 12 amino acids. V was pared by 6 bases and J by 4 bases, with 5 bases of the junction left unmatched. The CDR3 sequence: CSAGGGVYGYTF. The CDR3 DNA reads as TGCAGTGCAGGGGGCGGTGTCTATGGCTACACCTTC.